Sequencing of this TCR beta chain was carried out in a study of blood T cells in healthy people across ages. Using a J-beta primer mix together with a sample-barcoded 5' primer, a second PCR was run for about 6 to 11 cycles. TCRdb recomputed calls from the 5' RACE reads with MiXCR, one row per CDR3 protein. The table has about 770,000 distinct CDR3 sequences, around 42% seen once; the top ten hold about 21%. This CDR3 is 14 amino acids long. Germline V gene lookup returns CDR1 SQVTM and CDR2 ANQGSEA. General study findings and limits: In long-lived donors, naive CD4+ cell counts and diversity exceeded those of aged donors. Roughly linearly, TCR beta diversity per million T cells fell as age increased.

As regards this clonotype: Antigen unknown. The junction differs from germline at one of its ends, possibly a read error.

Sequenced material: blood. V gene TRBV29-1 combines with J gene TRBJ1-1, with 7 bases that match TRBD1. This sequence was found in a man aged 55-75 years in good health. CDR3 DNA: TGCAGCGTTGGGACAGGTAAAGCGAACATTGAAGCTTTCTTT. As protein: CSVGTGKANIEAFF.